This T cell receptor (beta chain) is from a study of blood T cells in healthy people across ages. Whole-study results and caveats: Changes in expanded clonotypes were possibly confounded, as the CMV status of donors was unknown. From one million sequenced T cells, diversity estimates were lower bounds.

In germline, CDR1 is PRHDT, CDR2 FYEKMQ (reference sequence). CDR3 length: 16 residues. Unmatched junction bases numbered 4, after V lost 3 bases and J lost 3 bases. Worth noting for this clonotype: Its matching antigen is unknown.

With a J-beta primer mix and a sample-barcoded 5' primer, a second PCR ran about 6 to 11 cycles. TCRdb called the 5' RACE reads again in MiXCR, with one record for every CDR3 protein. The sample carries roughly 1,300,000 distinct CDR3 sequences, approximately 59% recorded once. The chain recombines TRBV13 with TRBJ1-5; 11 bases map to TRBD1. The sample consisted of blood. The clonotype was recovered from a man aged 18 to 35 in good health. This CDR3 is CASSLRDRGTNQPQHF. The CDR3 region has the DNA TGTGCCAGCAGCTTGAGGGACAGGGGGACCAATCAGCCCCAGCATTTT.